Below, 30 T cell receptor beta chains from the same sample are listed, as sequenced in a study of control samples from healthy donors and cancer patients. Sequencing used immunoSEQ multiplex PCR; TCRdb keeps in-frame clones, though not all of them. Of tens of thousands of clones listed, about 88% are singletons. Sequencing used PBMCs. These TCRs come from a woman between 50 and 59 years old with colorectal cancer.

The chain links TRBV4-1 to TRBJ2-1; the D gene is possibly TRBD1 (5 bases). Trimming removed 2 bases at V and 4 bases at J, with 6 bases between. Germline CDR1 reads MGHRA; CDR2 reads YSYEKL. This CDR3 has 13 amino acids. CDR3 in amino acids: CASSQQGYNEQFF. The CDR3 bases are TGCGCCAGCAGCCAACAGGGATACAATGAGCAGTTCTTC.

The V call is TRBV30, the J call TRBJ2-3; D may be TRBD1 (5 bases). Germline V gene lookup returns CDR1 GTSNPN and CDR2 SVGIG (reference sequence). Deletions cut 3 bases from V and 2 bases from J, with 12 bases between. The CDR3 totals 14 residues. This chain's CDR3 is CAWRLGVNTDTQYF. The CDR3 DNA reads TGTGCCTGGAGATTAGGGGTTAACACAGATACGCAGTATTTT.

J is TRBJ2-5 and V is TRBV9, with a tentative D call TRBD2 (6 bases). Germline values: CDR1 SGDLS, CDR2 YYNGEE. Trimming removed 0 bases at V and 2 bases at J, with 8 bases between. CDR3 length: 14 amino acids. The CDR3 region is CASSVVGGQETQYF. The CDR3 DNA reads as TGTGCCAGCAGCGTAGTGGGGGGTCAAGAGACCCAGTACTTC.

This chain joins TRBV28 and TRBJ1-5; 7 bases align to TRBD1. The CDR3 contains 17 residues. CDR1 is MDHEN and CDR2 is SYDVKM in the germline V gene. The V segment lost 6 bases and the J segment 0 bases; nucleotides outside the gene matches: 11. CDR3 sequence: CASRDPGTVNSNQPQHF. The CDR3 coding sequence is TGTGCCAGCAGGGATCCCGGGACAGTTAATAGCAATCAGCCCCAGCATTTT.

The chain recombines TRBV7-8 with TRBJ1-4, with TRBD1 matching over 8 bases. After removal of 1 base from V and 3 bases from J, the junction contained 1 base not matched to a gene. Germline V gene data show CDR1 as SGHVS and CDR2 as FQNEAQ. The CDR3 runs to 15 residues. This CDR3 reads CASSLETGANEKLFF. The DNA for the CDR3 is TGTGCCAGCAGCTTAGAGACAGGGGCTAATGAAAAACTGTTTTTT.

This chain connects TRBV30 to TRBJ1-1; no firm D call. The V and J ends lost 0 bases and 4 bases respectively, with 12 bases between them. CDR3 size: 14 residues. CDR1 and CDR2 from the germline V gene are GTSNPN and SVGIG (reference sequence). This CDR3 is CAWSVSGGSTEAFF. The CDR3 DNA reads TGTGCCTGGAGTGTGTCTGGTGGGAGCACTGAAGCTTTCTTT.

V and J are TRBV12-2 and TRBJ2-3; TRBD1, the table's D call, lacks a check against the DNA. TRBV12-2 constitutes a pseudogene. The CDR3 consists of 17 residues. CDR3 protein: CASRFRDRVWNTDTQYF. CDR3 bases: TGTGCAAGTCGCTTCCGGGACAGGGTTTGGAACACAGATACGCAGTATTTT.

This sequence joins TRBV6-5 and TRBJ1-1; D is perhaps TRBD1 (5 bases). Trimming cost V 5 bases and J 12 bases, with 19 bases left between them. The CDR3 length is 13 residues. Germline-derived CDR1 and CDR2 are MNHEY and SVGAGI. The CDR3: CASSPSGTPETFF. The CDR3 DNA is TGTGCCAGCAGTCCCTCCGGGACCCCCGAAACTTTCTTT.

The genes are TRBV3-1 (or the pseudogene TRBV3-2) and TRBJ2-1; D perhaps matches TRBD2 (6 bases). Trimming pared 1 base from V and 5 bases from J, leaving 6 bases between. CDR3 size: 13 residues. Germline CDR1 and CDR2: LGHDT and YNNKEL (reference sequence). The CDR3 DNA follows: TGTGCCAGCAGCCAAGGCGGGAACAATGAGCAGTTCTTC. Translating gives CASSQGGNNEQFF.

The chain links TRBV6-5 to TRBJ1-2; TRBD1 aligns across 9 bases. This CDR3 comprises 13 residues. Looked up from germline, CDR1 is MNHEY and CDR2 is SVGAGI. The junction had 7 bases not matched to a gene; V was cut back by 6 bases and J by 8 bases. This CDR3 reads CASRERTGVGYTF. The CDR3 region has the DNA TGTGCCAGCAGGGAGAGGACAGGGGTGGGCTACACCTTC.

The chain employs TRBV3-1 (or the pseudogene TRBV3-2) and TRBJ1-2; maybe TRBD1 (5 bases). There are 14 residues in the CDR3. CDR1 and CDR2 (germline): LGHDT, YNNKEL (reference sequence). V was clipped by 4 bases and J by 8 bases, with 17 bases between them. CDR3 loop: CASSLGTLERGYTF. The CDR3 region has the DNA TGTGCCAGCAGCCTAGGGACTTTAGAACGGGGCTACACCTTC.

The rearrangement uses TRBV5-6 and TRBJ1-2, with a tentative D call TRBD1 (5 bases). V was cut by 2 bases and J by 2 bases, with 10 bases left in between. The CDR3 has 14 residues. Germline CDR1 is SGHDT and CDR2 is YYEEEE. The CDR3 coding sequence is TGTGCCAGCAGCTTTGGGGACCGAAACTATGGCTACACCTTC. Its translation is CASSFGDRNYGYTF. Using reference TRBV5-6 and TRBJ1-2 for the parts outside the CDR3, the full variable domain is DAGVTQSPTHLIKTRGQQVTLRCSPKSGHDTVSWYQQALGQGPQFIFQYYEEEERQRGNFPDRFSGHQFPNYSSELNVNALLLGDSALYLCASSFGDRNYGYTFGSGTRLTVV.

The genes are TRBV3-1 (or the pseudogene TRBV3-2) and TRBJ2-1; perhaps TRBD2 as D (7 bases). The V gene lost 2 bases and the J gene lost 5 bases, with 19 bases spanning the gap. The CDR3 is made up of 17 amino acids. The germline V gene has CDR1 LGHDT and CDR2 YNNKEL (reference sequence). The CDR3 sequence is CASSQIRGAGANNEQFF. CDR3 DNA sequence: TGTGCCAGCAGCCAAATCCGGGGGGCGGGGGCCAACAATGAGCAGTTCTTC.

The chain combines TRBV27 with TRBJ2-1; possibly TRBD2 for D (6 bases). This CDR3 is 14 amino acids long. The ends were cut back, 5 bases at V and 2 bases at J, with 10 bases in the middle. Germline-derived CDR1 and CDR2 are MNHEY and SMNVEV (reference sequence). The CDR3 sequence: CASSRSSAYNEQFF. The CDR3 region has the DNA TGTGCCAGCAGTAGGTCTAGCGCCTACAATGAGCAGTTCTTC.

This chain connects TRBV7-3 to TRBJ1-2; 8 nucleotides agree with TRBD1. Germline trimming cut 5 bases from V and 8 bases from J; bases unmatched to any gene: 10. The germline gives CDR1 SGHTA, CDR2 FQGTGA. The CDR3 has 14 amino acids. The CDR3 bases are TGTGCCAGCAGCCCCGGACAGGGTGAAGGGGGCTACACCTTC. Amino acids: CASSPGQGEGGYTF. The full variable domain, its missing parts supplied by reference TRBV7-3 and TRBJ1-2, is GAGVSQTPSNKVTEKGKYVELRCDPISGHTALYWYRQSLGQGPEFLIYFQGTGAADDSGLPNDRFFAVRPEGSVSTLKIQRTERGDSAVYLCASSPGQGEGGYTFGSGTRLTVV.

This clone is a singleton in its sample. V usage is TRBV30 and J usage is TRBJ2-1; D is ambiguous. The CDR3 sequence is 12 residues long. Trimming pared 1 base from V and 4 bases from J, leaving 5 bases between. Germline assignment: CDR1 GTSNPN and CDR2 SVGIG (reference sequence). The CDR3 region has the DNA TGTGCCTGGAGTGCCACTTACAATGAGCAGTTCTTC. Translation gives CAWSATYNEQFF.

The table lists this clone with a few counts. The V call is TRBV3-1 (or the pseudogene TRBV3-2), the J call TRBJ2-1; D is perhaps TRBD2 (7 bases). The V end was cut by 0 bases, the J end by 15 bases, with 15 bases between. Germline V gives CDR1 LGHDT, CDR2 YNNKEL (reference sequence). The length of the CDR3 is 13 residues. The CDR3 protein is CASSQEEGGAVFF. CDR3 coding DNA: TGTGCCAGCAGCCAAGAGGAGGGGGGGGCCGTGTTCTTC.

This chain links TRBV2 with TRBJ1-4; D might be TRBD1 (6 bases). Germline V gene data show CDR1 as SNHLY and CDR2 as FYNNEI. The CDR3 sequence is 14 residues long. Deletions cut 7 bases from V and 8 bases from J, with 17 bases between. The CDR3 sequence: CASMFQARGEKLFF. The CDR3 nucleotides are TGTGCCAGCATGTTCCAGGCAAGGGGGGAAAAACTGTTTTTT.

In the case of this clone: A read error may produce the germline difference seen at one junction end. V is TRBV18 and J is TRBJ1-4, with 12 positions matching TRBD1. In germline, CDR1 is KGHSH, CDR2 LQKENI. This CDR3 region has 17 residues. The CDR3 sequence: CASSSPGQGAPNEKLFF. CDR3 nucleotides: TGTGCCAGCTCATCACCGGGACAGGGGGCCCCTAATGAAAAACTGTTTTTT.

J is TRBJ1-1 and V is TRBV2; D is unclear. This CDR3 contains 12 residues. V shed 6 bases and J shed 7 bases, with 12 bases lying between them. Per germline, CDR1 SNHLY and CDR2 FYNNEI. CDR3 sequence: CASSPKRLEAFF. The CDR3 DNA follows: TGTGCCAGCAGCCCGAAAAGGCTTGAAGCTTTCTTT. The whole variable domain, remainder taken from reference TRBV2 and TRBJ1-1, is EPEVTQTPSHQVTQMGQEVILRCVPISNHLYFYWYRQILGQKVEFLVSFYNNEISEKSEIFDDQFSVERPDGSNFTLKIRSTKLEDSAMYFCASSPKRLEAFFGQGTRLTVV.

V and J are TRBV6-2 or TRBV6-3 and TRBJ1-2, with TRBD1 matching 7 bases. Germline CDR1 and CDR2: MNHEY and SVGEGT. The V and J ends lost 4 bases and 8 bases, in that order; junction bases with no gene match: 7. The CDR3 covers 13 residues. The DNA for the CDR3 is TGTGCCAGCAGTTTCGGACAGGTGGCCGGCTACACCTTC. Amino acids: CASSFGQVAGYTF.

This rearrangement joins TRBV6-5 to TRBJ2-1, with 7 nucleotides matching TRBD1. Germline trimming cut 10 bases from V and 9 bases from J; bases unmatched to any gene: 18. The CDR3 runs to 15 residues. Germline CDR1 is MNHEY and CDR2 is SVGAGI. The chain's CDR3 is CANSDRRNRYGEQFF. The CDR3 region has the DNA TGTGCCAACTCGGACAGGCGGAATAGGTACGGTGAGCAGTTCTTC.

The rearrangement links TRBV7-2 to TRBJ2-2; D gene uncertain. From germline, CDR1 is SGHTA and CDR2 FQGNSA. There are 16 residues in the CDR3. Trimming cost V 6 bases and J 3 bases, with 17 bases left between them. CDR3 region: CASRSAMGRDTGELFF. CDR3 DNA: TGTGCCAGCAGGTCGGCCATGGGTAGAGACACCGGGGAGCTGTTTTTT.

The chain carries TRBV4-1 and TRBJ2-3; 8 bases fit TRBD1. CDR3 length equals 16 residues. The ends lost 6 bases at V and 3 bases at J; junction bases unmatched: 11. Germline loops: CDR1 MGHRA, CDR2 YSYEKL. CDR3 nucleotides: TGCGCCAGCAGTCCTATGACAGGGGTAGGAACAGATACGCAGTATTTT. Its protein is CASSPMTGVGTDTQYF.

The CDR3 DNA reads as TGTGCCAGCAGCCGTATCGGACGGAGTGGCAATCAGCCCCAGCATTTT. It is translated as CASSRIGRSGNQPQHF. This chain links TRBV5-6 with TRBJ1-5; D is uncertain. Germline V gene sequence: CDR1 SGHDT, CDR2 YYEEEE. This CDR3 is built from 16 residues. Trimming cost V 4 bases and J 2 bases, with 16 bases left between them. Complete variable domain (other parts from reference TRBV5-6 and TRBJ1-5): DAGVTQSPTHLIKTRGQQVTLRCSPKSGHDTVSWYQQALGQGPQFIFQYYEEEERQRGNFPDRFSGHQFPNYSSELNVNALLLGDSALYLCASSRIGRSGNQPQHFGDGTRLSIL.

CDR3 DNA sequence: TGTGCCAGCAGCCCAAGAGGACTAGCGGGGGGGCCCGGGGAGCTGTTTTTT. As protein: CASSPRGLAGGPGELFF. The chain joins TRBV7-8 to TRBJ2-2; 15 bases fit TRBD2. CDR3 length: 17 amino acids. CDR1 is SGHVS, CDR2 FQNEAQ, per germline. V lost 5 bases, J lost 6 bases, and 7 bases stayed unmatched.

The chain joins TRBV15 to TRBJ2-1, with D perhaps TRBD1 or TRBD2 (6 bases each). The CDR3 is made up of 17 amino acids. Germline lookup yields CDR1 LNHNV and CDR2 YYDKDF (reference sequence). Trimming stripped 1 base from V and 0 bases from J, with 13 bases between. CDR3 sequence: CATSRGYGGTSYNEQFF. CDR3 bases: TGTGCCACCAGCAGAGGGTACGGGGGCACCTCCTACAATGAGCAGTTCTTC.

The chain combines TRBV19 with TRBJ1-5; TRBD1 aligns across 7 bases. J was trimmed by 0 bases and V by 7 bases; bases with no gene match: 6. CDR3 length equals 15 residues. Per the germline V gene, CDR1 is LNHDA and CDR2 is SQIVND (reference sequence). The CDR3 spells CASTPGTVSNQPQHF. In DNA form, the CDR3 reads TGTGCCAGTACCCCCGGGACAGTTAGCAATCAGCCCCAGCATTTT.

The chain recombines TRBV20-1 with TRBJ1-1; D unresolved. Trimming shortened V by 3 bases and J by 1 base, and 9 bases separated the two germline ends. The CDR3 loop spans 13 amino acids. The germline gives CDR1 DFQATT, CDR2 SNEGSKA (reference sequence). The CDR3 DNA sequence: TGCAGTGCTAGTATCCCCACGAACACTGAAGCTTTCTTT. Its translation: CSASIPTNTEAFF.

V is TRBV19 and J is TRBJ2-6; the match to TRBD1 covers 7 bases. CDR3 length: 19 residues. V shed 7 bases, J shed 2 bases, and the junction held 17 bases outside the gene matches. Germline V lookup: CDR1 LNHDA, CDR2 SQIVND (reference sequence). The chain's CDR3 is CASITRGDSQGTGANVLTF. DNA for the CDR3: TGTGCCAGTATCACCCGAGGGGACAGTCAAGGTACTGGGGCCAACGTCCTGACTTTC.